Below, 3 T cell receptor beta chains from the same sample are listed, as sequenced in a study of graft-versus-host responses after intestinal transplantation. Only in-frame clones appear in the TCRdb table, and some are missing; sequencing was by immunoSEQ multiplex PCR. The top ten hold roughly 0.17% of the sample, which has 96,000 or so clones, roughly 90% seen once. These receptors' targets are unknown. This sample comprised unstimulated CD4+ T cells sorted from spleen or lymph node cells, obtained before intestinal transplant. These receptors all come from a human donor who received an intestinal transplant.

V and J are TRBV29-1 and TRBJ1-2; D is unresolved. Trimming pared 5 bases from V and 4 bases from J, leaving 11 bases between. The CDR3 runs to 12 residues. The germline CDR1 and CDR2 sequences are SQVTM and ANQGSEA. The DNA of the CDR3 is TGCAGCGTTACAGACGGAACCTATGGCTACACCTTC. This gives the protein CSVTDGTYGYTF.

This clone was detected once. The V and J genes are TRBV30 and TRBJ2-1, with 11 bases lining up with TRBD2. The germline V gene has CDR1 GTSNPN and CDR2 SVGIG (reference sequence). Losses at the gene ends were 3 bases for V and 7 bases for J; bases not matched to a gene: 8. CDR3 length: 15 amino acids. CDR3 nucleotide sequence: TGTGCCTGGAGACAACTAGCGGGAGCTGGTAATGAGCAGTTCTTC. This gives the protein CAWRQLAGAGNEQFF.

The chain links TRBV14 to TRBJ2-7, with 9 bases lining up with TRBD1. V shed 4 bases and J 5 bases; nucleotides not matched to a gene: 3. Germline assignment: CDR1 SGHDN and CDR2 FVKESK. This CDR3 comprises 13 residues. The CDR3 reads CASSRTGDDEQYF. CDR3 nucleotides: TGTGCCAGCAGCCGGACAGGGGACGACGAGCAGTACTTC.